The 8 T cell receptor beta chains given below trace back to one sample, sequenced in a study of blood T cells in healthy people across ages (dated by TCRdb to about 2015). The library was built by means of 5' RACE. Sequencing was performed on an Illumina HiSeq 2500. A second roughly 7 to 12 cycle PCR used a sample-barcoded 5' primer and a J-beta primer mix. TCRdb reprocessing: public reads trimmed at Q25 with fastp, clones called with MiXCR, in-frame beta chains kept. Here each entry gathers all rows of one CDR3 protein and keeps the most common genes and DNA. Within this sample are about 640,000 distinct CDR3 sequences, with approximately 59% of them counted one time only. The ten largest clones take up 30% to 40% of the sample. The sequencing sample was made of blood. All receptors derive from a man in his sixties in good health.

Regarding this clonotype: At one boundary the junction diverges from the germline segment, which might be a read error. The V and J genes are TRBV7-9 and TRBJ2-4, with TRBD1 identical over 7 bases. The end of the DNA is better explained by TRBJ2-7, so the J call may be wrong. Looked up from germline, CDR1 is SEHNR and CDR2 is FQNEAQ (reference sequence). CDR3 length: 13 amino acids. The DNA for the CDR3 is TGTACCAGCAGCATTAGGGCAGGGGGCGAGCAGTACTTC. Translation: CTSSIRAGGEQYF.

The chain employs TRBV2 and TRBJ2-1; 7 bases are shared with TRBD2. The CDR3 sequence is 14 residues long. Germline values: CDR1 SNHLY, CDR2 FYNNEI. The J segment lost 12 bases and the V segment lost 3 bases, leaving 11 bases of the junction unmatched. The CDR3 DNA reads TGTGCCAGCAGTGAGATTCGGGGGGAAGCGGGGCAGTTCTTC. This encodes CASSEIRGEAGQFF.

The J gene is TRBJ2-1, the V gene TRBV10-1; perhaps TRBD1 as D (6 bases). The germline gives CDR1 WNHNN, CDR2 SYGVQD (reference sequence). The CDR3 runs 14 residues. Trimming left V 2 bases short and J 7 bases short, with 12 bases between. The CDR3 loop is CASSEIQGFNEQFF. CDR3 sequence (DNA): TGCGCCAGCAGTGAGATTCAGGGGTTTAATGAGCAGTTCTTC.

This rearrangement joins TRBV20-1 to TRBJ2-4, with D perhaps TRBD1 (6 bases). Trimming removed 6 bases from V and 0 bases from J, with 15 bases in between. CDR1 is DFQATT and CDR2 is SNEGSKA in the germline V gene (reference sequence). The CDR3 has 15 amino acids. This CDR3 is CSAEPGHTAKNIQYF. The DNA of the CDR3 is TGCAGTGCGGAACCGGGACACACAGCCAAAAACATTCAGTACTTC.

V usage is TRBV3-1 and J usage is TRBJ2-6; 12 bases are a match to TRBD2. This CDR3 is built from 18 residues. V lost 4 bases to trimming and J lost 1 base; unmatched junction nucleotides: 5. The germline CDR1 and CDR2 sequences are LGHDT and YNNKEL (reference sequence). The CDR3 region is CASSPGLAGPSGANVLTF. DNA for the CDR3: TGTGCCAGCAGCCCAGGACTAGCGGGGCCATCTGGGGCCAACGTCCTGACTTTC.

As concerns this clonotype: A junction boundary mismatches the germline segment, possibly from a read error. The chain couples TRBV28 to TRBJ2-5; D is perhaps TRBD2 (5 bases). The CDR3 runs to 13 residues. CDR1 is MDHEN and CDR2 is SYDVKM in the germline V gene. The CDR3 DNA is TGTGCCTGCAGTGCGGACTTTCAAGAGACCCAGTACTTC. Protein product: CACSADFQETQYF.

This clonotype was counted between two and nine times. The chain uses TRBV6-6 and TRBJ1-5; D is unresolved. CDR1 and CDR2 from the germline V gene are MNHNY and SVGAGI (reference sequence). This CDR3 is built from 13 residues. Trimming shortened V by 6 bases and J by 5 bases, and 11 bases separated the two germline ends. CDR3 loop: CASRVGLDQPQHF. In DNA, the CDR3 is TGTGCCAGCAGAGTGGGTCTGGATCAGCCCCAGCATTTT.

This chain's CDR3 is CSAYKGQGHQETQYF. Here the CDR3 DNA reads TGCAGTGCTTACAAAGGACAGGGACACCAAGAGACCCAGTACTTC. The chain links TRBV20-1 to TRBJ2-5; 8 nucleotides line up with TRBD1. CDR3 length: 15 residues. V dropped 5 bases and J dropped 0; count of bases not matched to a gene: 8. Germline V lookup: CDR1 DFQATT, CDR2 SNEGSKA (reference sequence).